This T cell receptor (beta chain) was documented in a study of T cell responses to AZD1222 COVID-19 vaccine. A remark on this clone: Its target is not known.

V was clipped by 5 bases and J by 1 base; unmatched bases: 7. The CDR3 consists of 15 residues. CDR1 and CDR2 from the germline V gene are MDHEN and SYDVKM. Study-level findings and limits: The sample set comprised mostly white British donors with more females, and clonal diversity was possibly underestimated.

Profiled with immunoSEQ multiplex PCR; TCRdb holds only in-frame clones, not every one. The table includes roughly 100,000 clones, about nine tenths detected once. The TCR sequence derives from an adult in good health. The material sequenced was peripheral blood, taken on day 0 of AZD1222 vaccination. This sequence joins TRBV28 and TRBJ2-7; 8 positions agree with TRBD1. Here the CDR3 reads CASSRTGIGSYEQYF. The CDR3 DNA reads TGTGCCAGCAGTAGGACAGGGATTGGGTCCTACGAGCAGTACTTC.